One sample yielded the 11 T cell receptor beta chains listed below, sequenced in a study of T cell responses to AZD1222 COVID-19 vaccine. TCRdb keeps only in-frame clones here, not all; method: immunoSEQ multiplex PCR. The sample consists of 150,000 to 200,000 clones, about nine tenths of them appearing once. The sequencing used peripheral blood, collected on day 0 of AZD1222 vaccination. The receptors originated from an adult in good health.

This chain joins TRBV4-2 and TRBJ2-7; D perhaps matches TRBD2 (6 bases). The CDR3 contains 14 residues. Germline CDR1 and CDR2: LGHNA and YNFKEQ. The ends were cut back, 4 bases at V and 2 bases at J, with 12 bases in the middle. The CDR3 here is CASSPWEEPYEQYF. The CDR3 DNA is TGTGCCAGCAGCCCCTGGGAGGAGCCCTACGAGCAGTACTTC.

V usage is TRBV7-2 and J usage is TRBJ1-2, with D possibly being TRBD1 (5 bases). Trimming took 3 bases from V and 8 from J, leaving 10 bases between them. There are 12 residues in the CDR3. Germline CDR1 is SGHTA and CDR2 is FQGNSA. In DNA form, the CDR3 reads TGTGCCAGCAGCTTGGATCAGGGCGGCTACACCTTC. This encodes CASSLDQGGYTF. The entire variable domain, with the rest obtained from reference TRBV7-2 and TRBJ1-2, is as follows: GAGVSQSPSNKVTEKGKDVELRCDPISGHTALYWYRQSLGQGLEFLIYFQGNSAPDKSGLPSDRFSAERTGGSVSTLTIQRTQQEDSAVYLCASSLDQGGYTFGSGTRLTVV.

The chain recombines TRBV15 with TRBJ1-3; D remains ambiguous. Trimming removed 11 bases from V and 0 bases from J, with 17 bases in between. CDR3 length: 15 amino acids. Germline V gene data show CDR1 as LNHNV and CDR2 as YYDKDF (reference sequence). The CDR3 region is CAAGREVPSGNTIYF. CDR3 in DNA: TGTGCCGCCGGGCGGGAGGTACCCTCTGGAAACACCATATATTTT. Supplemented by reference TRBV15 and TRBJ1-3, the full variable domain reads DAMVIQNPRYQVTQFGKPVTLSCSQTLNHNVMYWYQQKSSQAPKLLFHYYDKDFNNEADTPDNFQSRRPNTSFCFLDIRSPGLGDTAMYLCAAGREVPSGNTIYFGEGSWLTVV.

The chain uses TRBV4-1 and TRBJ2-3; possibly TRBD2 for D (6 bases). There are 17 residues in the CDR3. Germline CDR1 is MGHRA and CDR2 is YSYEKL. Deletions cut 2 bases from V and 2 bases from J, with 17 bases between. The CDR3 spells CASSQNGGRTATDTQYF. As DNA, the CDR3 is TGCGCCAGCAGCCAAAACGGGGGACGGACGGCCACAGATACGCAGTATTTT.

V is TRBV7-2 and J is TRBJ2-7; weak D call: TRBD2 (5 bases). The V end lost 4 bases, the J end lost 2 bases, and 15 bases lay between the germline ends. Germline assignment: CDR1 SGHTA and CDR2 FQGNSA. CDR3 length: 15 amino acids. CDR3 loop: CASSWKGAGAYEQYF. The CDR3 DNA follows: TGTGCCAGCAGCTGGAAGGGAGCTGGGGCCTACGAGCAGTACTTC. Complete variable domain (other parts from reference TRBV7-2 and TRBJ2-7): GAGVSQSPSNKVTEKGKDVELRCDPISGHTALYWYRQSLGQGLEFLIYFQGNSAPDKSGLPSDRFSAERTGGSVSTLTIQRTQQEDSAVYLCASSWKGAGAYEQYFGPGTRLTVT.

The V call is TRBV9, the J call TRBJ1-3; D remains unclear. The germline V and J ends were trimmed by 3 bases and 4 bases, with 17 bases remaining between them. Germline-derived CDR1 and CDR2 are SGDLS and YYNGEE. This CDR3 has 16 residues. CDR3 DNA: TGTGCCAGCAGCGCCATCGGTAGCTCCGCAGGAAACACCATATATTTT. Translation gives CASSAIGSSAGNTIYF.

The V and J genes are TRBV21-1 and TRBJ2-3; whether TRBD1, the table's D call, matches the DNA was not checked. TRBV21-1 is a pseudogene. The CDR3 loop spans 11 amino acids. CDR3 sequence: CASSIQGRAYF. The CDR3 nucleotides read TGTGCCAGCAGCATACAGGGAAGAGCGTATTTT.

The rearrangement joins TRBV7-6 to TRBJ2-7, with a possible D match to TRBD2 (6 bases). CDR1 is SGHVS, CDR2 FNYEAQ, per germline. This CDR3 spans 16 amino acids. Trimming stripped 5 bases from V and 6 bases from J, with 23 bases between. CDR3 protein: CASSPARGRRMVEQYF. DNA for the CDR3: TGTGCCAGCAGCCCCGCCCGGGGGAGAAGGATGGTCGAGCAGTACTTC.

The chain employs TRBV27 and TRBJ1-1; unclear D gene. Germline values: CDR1 MNHEY, CDR2 SMNVEV (reference sequence). The CDR3 contains 15 residues. V shed 4 bases and J shed 5 bases, with 17 bases lying between them. The CDR3: CASSSSGKGGTEAFF. The CDR3 DNA reads as TGTGCCAGCAGTTCCTCGGGAAAGGGAGGGACTGAAGCTTTCTTT.

This clone has just one count. The rearrangement links TRBV19 to TRBJ2-3, with 8 bases lining up with TRBD1. V was pared by 5 bases and J by 14 bases, with 12 bases of the junction left unmatched. The CDR3 has 13 residues. Germline assignment: CDR1 LNHDA and CDR2 SQIVND (reference sequence). CDR3 coding DNA: TGTGCCAGTAGTGCCGATATGGACAGGGTGGGGTATTTT. This sequence encodes CASSADMDRVGYF.

This clone occurred once. The V gene is TRBV15, the J gene TRBJ1-5; D unresolved. There are 15 residues in the CDR3. In germline, CDR1 is LNHNV, CDR2 YYDKDF (reference sequence). V gave up 0 bases and J gave up 1 base, with 7 bases separating them. CDR3 bases: TGTGCCACCAGCAGAGATCTCCTAAGCAATCAGCCCCAGCATTTT. Translation: CATSRDLLSNQPQHF. The whole variable domain, filled in from reference TRBV15 and TRBJ1-5, reads DAMVIQNPRYQVTQFGKPVTLSCSQTLNHNVMYWYQQKSSQAPKLLFHYYDKDFNNEADTPDNFQSRRPNTSFCFLDIRSPGLGDTAMYLCATSRDLLSNQPQHFGDGTRLSIL.